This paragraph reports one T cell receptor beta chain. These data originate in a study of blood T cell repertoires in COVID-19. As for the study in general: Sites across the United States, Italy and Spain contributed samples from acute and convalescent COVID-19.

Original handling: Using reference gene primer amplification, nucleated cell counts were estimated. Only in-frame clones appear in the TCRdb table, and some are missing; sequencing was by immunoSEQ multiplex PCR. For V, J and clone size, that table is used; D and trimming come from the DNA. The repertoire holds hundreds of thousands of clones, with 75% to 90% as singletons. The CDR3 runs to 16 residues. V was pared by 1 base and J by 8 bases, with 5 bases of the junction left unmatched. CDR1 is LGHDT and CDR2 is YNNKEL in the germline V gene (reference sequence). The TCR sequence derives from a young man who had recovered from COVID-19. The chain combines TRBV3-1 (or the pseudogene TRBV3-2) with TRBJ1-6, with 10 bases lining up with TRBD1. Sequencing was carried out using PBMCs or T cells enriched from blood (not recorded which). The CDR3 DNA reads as TGTGCCAGCAGCCAAGCGCCCGGGACAGGGGATTCACCCCTCCACTTT. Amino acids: CASSQAPGTGDSPLHF.